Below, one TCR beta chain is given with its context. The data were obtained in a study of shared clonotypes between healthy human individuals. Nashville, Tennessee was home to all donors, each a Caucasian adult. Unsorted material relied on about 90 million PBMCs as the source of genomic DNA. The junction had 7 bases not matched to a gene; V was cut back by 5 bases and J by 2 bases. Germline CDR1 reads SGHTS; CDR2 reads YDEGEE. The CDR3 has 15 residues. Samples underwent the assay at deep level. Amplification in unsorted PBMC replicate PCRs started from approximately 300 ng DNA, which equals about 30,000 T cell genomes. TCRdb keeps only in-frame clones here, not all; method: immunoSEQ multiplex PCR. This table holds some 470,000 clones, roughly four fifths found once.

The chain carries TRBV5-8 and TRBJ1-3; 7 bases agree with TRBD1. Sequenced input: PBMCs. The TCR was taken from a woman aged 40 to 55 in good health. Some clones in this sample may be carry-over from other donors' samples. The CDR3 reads CASRRGTEPGNTIYF. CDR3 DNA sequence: TGTGCCAGCAGGCGGGGGACAGAACCTGGAAACACCATATATTTT.